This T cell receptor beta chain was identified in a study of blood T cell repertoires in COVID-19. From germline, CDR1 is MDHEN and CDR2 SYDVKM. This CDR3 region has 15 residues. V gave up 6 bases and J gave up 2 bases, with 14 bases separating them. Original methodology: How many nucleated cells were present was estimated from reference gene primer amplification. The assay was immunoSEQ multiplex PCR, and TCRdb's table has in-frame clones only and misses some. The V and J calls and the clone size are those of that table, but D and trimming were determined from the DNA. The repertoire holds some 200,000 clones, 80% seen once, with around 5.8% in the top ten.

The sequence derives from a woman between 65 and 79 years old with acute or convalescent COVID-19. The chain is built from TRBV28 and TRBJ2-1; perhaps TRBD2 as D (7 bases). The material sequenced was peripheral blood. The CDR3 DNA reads TGTGCCAGCAGGCTAGGGGGGACTACCTACAATGAGCAGTTCTTC. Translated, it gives CASRLGGTTYNEQFF.